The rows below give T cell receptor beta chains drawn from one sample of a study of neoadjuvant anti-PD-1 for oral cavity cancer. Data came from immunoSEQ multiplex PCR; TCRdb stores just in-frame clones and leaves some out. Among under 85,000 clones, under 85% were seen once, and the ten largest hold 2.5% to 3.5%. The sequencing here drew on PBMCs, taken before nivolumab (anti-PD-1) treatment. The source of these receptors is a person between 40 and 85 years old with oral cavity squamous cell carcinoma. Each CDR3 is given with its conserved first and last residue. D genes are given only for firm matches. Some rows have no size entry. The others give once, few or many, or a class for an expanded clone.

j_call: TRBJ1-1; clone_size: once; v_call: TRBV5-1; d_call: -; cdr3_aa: CASSLGTDVGTEAFF; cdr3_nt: TGCGCCAGCAGCTTGGGGACAGATGTGGGCACTGAAGCTTTCTTT
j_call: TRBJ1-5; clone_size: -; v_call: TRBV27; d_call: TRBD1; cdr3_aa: CASSPRQGRQPQHF; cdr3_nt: TGTGCCAGCAGTCCCCGACAGGGTCGTCAGCCCCAGCATTTT
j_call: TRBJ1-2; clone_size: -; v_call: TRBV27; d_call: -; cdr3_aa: CASSTSWGTTLYGCTF; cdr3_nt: TGTGCCAGCAGTACCTCGTGGGGAACGACCCTCTATGGCTGCACCTTC
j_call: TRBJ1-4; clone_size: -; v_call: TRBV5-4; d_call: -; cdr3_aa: CASRRDPNEKLFF; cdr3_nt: TGTGCCAGCAGGCGGGACCCGAATGAAAAACTGTTTTTT
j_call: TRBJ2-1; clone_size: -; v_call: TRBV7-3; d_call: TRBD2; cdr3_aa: CASSSKVLAGRSNEQFF; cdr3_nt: TGTGCCAGCAGCTCGAAGGTCCTAGCGGGAAGGAGCAATGAGCAGTTCTTC
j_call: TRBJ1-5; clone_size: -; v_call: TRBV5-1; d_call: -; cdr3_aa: CASSLTPDQPQHF; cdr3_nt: TGCGCCAGCAGCTTGACCCCAGACCAGCCCCAGCATTTT
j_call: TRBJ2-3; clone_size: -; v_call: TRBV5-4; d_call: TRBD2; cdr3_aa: CASSSTSGRVVDTQYF; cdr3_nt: TGTGCCAGCAGCAGTACTAGCGGGAGGGTCGTTGATACGCAGTATTTT
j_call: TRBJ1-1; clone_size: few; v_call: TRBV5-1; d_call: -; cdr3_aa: CASSLKDTEAFF; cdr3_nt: TGCGCCAGCAGCTTGAAAGACACTGAAGCTTTCTTT
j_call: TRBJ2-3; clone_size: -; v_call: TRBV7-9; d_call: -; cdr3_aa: CASSLEEESTDTQYF; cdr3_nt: TGTGCCAGCAGCTTAGAAGAGGAGAGCACAGATACGCAGTATTTT
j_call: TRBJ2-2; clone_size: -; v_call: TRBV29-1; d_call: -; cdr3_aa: CSVEKLLTGELFF; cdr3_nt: TGCAGCGTTGAGAAGCTACTGACCGGGGAGCTGTTTTTT
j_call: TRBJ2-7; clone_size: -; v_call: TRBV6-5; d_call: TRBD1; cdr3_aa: CASNPNGDRAYEQYF; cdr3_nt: TGTGCCAGCAACCCTAATGGGGACAGGGCCTACGAGCAGTACTTC
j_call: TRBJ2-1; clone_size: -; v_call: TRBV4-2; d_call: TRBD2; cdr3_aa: CASSQGVAGGVYNEQFF; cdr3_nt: TGTGCCAGCAGCCAAGGGGTAGCGGGAGGGGTCTACAATGAGCAGTTCTTC
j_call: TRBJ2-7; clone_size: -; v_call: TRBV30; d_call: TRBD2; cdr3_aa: CAWSREDRLGEQYF; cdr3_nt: TGTGCCTGGAGCCGGGAGGACCGACTGGGCGAGCAGTACTTC
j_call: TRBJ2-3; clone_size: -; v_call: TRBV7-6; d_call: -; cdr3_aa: CASSLAPAAPATDTQYF; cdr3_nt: TGTGCCAGCAGCTTAGCCCCTGCGGCCCCAGCCACAGATACGCAGTATTTT
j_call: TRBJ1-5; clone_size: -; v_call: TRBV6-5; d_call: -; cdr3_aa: CASSLGRNSNQPQHF; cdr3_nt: TGTGCCAGCAGCCTCGGACGGAATAGCAATCAGCCCCAGCATTTT
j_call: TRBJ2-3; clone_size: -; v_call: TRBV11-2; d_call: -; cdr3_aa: CASSLGSISTDTQYF; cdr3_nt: TGTGCCAGCAGCTTAGGATCCATTAGCACAGATACGCAGTATTTT
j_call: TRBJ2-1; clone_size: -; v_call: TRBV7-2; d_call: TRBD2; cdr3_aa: CASSRPGLANNEQFF; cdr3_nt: TGTGCCAGCAGCAGACCGGGACTAGCGAACAATGAGCAGTTCTTC
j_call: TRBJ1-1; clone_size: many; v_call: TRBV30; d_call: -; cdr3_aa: CAWSYLQNTEAFF; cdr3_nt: TGTGCCTGGAGTTACTTGCAGAACACTGAAGCTTTCTTT
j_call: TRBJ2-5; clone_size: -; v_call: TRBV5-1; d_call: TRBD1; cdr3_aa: CASSFRQGGETQYF; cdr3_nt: TGCGCCAGCAGCTTCCGACAGGGGGGAGAGACCCAGTACTTC
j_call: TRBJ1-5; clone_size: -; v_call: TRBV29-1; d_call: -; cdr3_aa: CSVAQTGNQPQHF; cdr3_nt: TGCAGCGTAGCCCAGACAGGAAATCAGCCCCAGCATTTT
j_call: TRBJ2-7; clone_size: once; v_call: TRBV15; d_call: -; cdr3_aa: CATSRAHPSSSYEQYF; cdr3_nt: TGTGCCACCAGCAGAGCTCATCCTTCCAGCTCCTACGAGCAGTACTTC
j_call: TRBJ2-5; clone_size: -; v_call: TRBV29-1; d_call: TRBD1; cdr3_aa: CSAGTGGEETQYF; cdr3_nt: TGCAGCGCCGGGACAGGGGGAGAAGAGACCCAGTACTTC
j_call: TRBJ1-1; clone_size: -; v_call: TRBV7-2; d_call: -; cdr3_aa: CASSLSGGAEAFF; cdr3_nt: TGTGCCAGCAGCTTGTCCGGAGGGGCTGAAGCTTTCTTT
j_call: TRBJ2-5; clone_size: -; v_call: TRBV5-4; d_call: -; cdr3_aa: CASSLDEGQETQYF; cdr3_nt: TGTGCCAGCAGCTTGGATGAGGGGCAAGAGACCCAGTACTTC
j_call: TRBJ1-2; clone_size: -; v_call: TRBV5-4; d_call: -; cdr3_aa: CASSLVGANIYGYTF; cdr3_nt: TGTGCCAGCAGCTTGGTAGGGGCGAATATCTATGGCTACACCTTC
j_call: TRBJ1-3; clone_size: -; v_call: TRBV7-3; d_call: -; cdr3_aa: CASSPQGPPSSGNTIYF; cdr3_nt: TGTGCCAGCAGCCCTCAGGGGCCTCCGAGCTCTGGAAACACCATATATTTT
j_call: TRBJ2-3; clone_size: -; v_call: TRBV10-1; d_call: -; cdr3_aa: CASSEYRSASTDTQYF; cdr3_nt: TGCGCCAGCAGTGAGTACCGTAGCGCAAGCACAGATACGCAGTATTTT
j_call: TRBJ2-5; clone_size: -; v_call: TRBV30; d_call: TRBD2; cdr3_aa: CAWSGLAGGTQYF; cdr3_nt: TGTGCCTGGAGTGGGCTAGCGGGAGGGACCCAGTACTTC
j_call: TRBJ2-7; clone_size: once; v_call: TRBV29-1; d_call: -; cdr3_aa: CSVGYGNPYEQYF; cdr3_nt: TGCAGCGTGGGGTACGGAAACCCCTACGAGCAGTACTTC
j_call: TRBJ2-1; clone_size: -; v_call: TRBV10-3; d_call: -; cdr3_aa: CAISDGRPEGQFF; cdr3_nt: TGTGCCATCAGTGATGGGCGGCCGGAAGGGCAGTTCTTC
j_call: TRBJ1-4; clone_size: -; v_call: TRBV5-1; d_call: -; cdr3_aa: CASSLGGTTNEKLFF; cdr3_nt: TGCGCCAGCAGCTTGGGGGGCACAACTAATGAAAAACTGTTTTTT
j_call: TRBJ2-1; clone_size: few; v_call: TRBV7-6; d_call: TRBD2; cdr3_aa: CASSWGTVQRGSYNEQFF; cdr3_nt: TGTGCCAGCAGCTGGGGGACGGTCCAGCGGGGTTCCTACAATGAGCAGTTCTTC
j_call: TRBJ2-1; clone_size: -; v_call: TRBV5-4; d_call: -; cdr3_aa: CASSLDGTPTPGDNEQFF; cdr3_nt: TGTGCCAGCAGCTTGGATGGGACCCCAACCCCGGGGGACAATGAGCAGTTCTTC
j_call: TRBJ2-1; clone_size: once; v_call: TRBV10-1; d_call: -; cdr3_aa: CASTQGIINEQFF; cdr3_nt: TGCGCCAGCACTCAGGGGATTATTAATGAGCAGTTCTTC
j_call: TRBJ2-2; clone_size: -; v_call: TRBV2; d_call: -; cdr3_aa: CASSALASNTGELFF; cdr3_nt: TGTGCCAGCAGTGCTCTAGCGAGTAACACCGGGGAGCTGTTTTTT
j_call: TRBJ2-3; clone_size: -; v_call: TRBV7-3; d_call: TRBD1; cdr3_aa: CASSRDSLPGDTQYF; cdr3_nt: TGTGCCAGCAGCCGGGACAGCCTCCCAGGAGATACGCAGTATTTT
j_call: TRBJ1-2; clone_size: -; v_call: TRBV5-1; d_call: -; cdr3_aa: CASRGEIFDYGYTF; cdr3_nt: TGCGCCAGCAGGGGAGAGATATTCGACTATGGCTACACCTTC
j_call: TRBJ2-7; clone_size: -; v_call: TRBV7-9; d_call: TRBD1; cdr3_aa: CASSPPGQGSYEQYF; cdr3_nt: TGTGCCAGCAGCCCCCCCGGACAGGGGTCCTACGAGCAGTACTTC
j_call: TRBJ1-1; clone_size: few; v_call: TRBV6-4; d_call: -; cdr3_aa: CASSKDLNTEAFF; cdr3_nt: TGTGCCAGCAGCAAAGACTTGAACACTGAAGCTTTCTTT
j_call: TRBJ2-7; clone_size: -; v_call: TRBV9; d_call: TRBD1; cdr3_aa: CASSVGTGRYEQYF; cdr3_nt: TGTGCCAGCAGCGTAGGGACAGGACGCTACGAGCAGTACTTC
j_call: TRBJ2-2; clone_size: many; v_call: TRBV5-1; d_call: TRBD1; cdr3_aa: CASSLEGGWDTGELFF; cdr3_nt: TGCGCCAGCAGCTTGGAAGGGGGCTGGGACACCGGGGAGCTGTTTTTT
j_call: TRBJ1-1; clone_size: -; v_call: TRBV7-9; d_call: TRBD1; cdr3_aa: CASSSTGRNTEAFF; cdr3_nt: TGTGCCAGCAGCTCGACAGGGAGGAACACTGAAGCTTTCTTT
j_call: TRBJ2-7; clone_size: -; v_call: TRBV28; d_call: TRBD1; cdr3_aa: CASSGDSSYEQYF; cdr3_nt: TGTGCCAGCAGTGGGGACAGCTCCTACGAGCAGTACTTC
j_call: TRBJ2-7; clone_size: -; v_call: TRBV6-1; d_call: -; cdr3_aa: CASETTAPSSYEQYF; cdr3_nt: TGTGCCAGCGAGACGACGGCGCCGAGCTCCTACGAGCAGTACTTC
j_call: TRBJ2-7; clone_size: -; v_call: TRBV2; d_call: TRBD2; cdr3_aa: CASSEVRTSGNEYF; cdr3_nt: TGTGCCAGCAGTGAAGTTCGGACTAGCGGGAATGAGTACTTC